The source of this T cell receptor (beta chain) is a study of T cell responses to AZD1222 COVID-19 vaccine. Only in-frame clones appear in the TCRdb table, and some are missing; sequencing was by immunoSEQ multiplex PCR. The sample contains roughly 180,000 clones, approximately 90% of which appear only once. Germline V lookup: CDR1 MNHEY, CDR2 SVGEGT. This CDR3 has 15 residues. V shed 5 bases, J shed 8 bases, and the junction held 12 bases outside the gene matches. The sequence derives from an adult in good health. Sequences were derived from peripheral blood, sampled on day 0 of AZD1222 vaccination. V gene TRBV6-2 or TRBV6-3 combines with J gene TRBJ1-2, with 9 bases identical to TRBD1. The CDR3 nucleotides read TGTGCCAGCAGTCTACGCACCGGGACAGGGAAGGGCTACACCTTC. Its protein is CASSLRTGTGKGYTF.